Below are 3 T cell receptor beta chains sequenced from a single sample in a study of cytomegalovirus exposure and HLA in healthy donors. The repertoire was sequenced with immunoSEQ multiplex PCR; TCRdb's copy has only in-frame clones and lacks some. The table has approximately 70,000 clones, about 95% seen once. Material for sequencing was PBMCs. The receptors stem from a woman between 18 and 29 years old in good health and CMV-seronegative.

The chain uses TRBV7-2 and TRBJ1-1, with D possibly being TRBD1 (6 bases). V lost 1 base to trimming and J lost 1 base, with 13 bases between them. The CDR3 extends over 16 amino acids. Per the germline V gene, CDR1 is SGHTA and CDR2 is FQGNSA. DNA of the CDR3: TGTGCCAGCAGCTTAGGCTTAGGGGGAACGAACACTGAAGCTTTCTTT. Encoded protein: CASSLGLGGTNTEAFF.

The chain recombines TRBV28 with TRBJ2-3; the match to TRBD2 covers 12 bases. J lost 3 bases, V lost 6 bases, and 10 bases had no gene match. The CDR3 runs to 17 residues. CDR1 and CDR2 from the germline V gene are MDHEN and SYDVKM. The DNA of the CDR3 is TGTGCCAGCAGCAGACTAGCGGGAGTGCTGGGAACAGATACGCAGTATTTT. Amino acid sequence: CASSRLAGVLGTDTQYF. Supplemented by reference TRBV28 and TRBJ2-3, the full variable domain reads DVKVTQSSRYLVKRTGEKVFLECVQDMDHENMFWYRQDPGLGLRLIYFSYDVKMKEKGDIPEGYSVSREKKERFSLILESASTNQTSMYLCASSRLAGVLGTDTQYFGPGTRLTVL.

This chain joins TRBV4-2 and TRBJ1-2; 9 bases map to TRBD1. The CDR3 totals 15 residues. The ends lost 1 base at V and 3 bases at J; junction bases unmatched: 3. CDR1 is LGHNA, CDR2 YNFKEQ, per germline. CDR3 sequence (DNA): TGTGCCAGCAGCCAAGGGGACAGGGCCTACTATGGCTACACCTTC. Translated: CASSQGDRAYYGYTF.